What follows are 18 T cell receptor beta chains derived from one specimen sequenced in a study of beta chain features in type 1 diabetes. The antigens for these receptors are not known. Findings and caveats of the study: All four CD4+ subsets from Type 1 diabetes patients carried moderately but significantly shorter TCRB CDR3s.

Sequenced material consisted of expressed TCRB transcripts (all of the isolated RNA was reverse transcribed). Produced via immunoSEQ multiplex PCR; TCRdb's table is partial and in-frame only. The sample lists tens of thousands of clones, roughly 40% occurring once. The sequencing input was Tregs from blood. The receptors come from a man aged 30-40 years with type 1 diabetes.

This clone has more than one count but fewer than ten. The chain couples TRBV28 to TRBJ2-2; D may be TRBD2 (5 bases). CDR1 is MDHEN, CDR2 SYDVKM, per germline. Trimming left V 1 base short and J 13 bases short, with 13 bases between. This CDR3 is 13 amino acids long. The CDR3 DNA sequence: TGTGCCAGCAGTTTATTTTCTAGCTTGATGCTGTTTTTT. The encoded protein is CASSLFSSLMLFF.

The CDR3 sequence is CASSGTGGNQPQHF. Here the CDR3 DNA reads TGTGCCAGCAGCGGGACAGGGGGCAATCAGCCCCAGCATTTT. This chain connects TRBV7-8 to TRBJ1-5, with 10 positions matching TRBD1. The V segment lost 5 bases and the J segment 2 bases; nucleotides outside the gene matches: 0. This CDR3 contains 14 residues. Germline lookup yields CDR1 SGHVS and CDR2 FQNEAQ.

This chain connects TRBV5-1 to TRBJ2-1, with 10 bases lining up with TRBD2. Germline CDR1 is SGHRS and CDR2 is YFSETQ. The CDR3 is 16 amino acids. V shed 2 bases and J 0 bases; nucleotides not matched to a gene: 2. The CDR3 bases are TGCGCCAGCAGCTTCGGGACTAGCGCCTCCTACAATGAGCAGTTCTTC. Its translation is CASSFGTSASYNEQFF.

This clone was detected only a few times. J is TRBJ2-1 and V is TRBV19; TRBD1 matches 8 bases. J lost 10 bases, V lost 7 bases, and 9 bases had no gene match. The CDR3 contains 13 residues. The germline gives CDR1 LNHDA, CDR2 SQIVND (reference sequence). CDR3: CASTPTGVREQFF. DNA of the CDR3: TGTGCCAGTACCCCGACAGGGGTTCGGGAGCAGTTCTTC.

The V and J genes are TRBV10-3 and TRBJ2-7, with a weak D call TRBD1 (6 bases). The CDR3 is made up of 16 amino acids. In germline, CDR1 is ENHRY, CDR2 SYGVKD. The V end was cut by 10 bases, the J end by 1 base, with 23 bases between. The chain's CDR3 is CATTPRLDSPSYEQYF. In nucleotides, the CDR3 is TGTGCCACCACTCCCCGTCTGGACAGCCCATCCTACGAGCAGTACTTC.

J is TRBJ2-5 and V is TRBV2, with TRBD2 matching over 11 bases. V shed 4 bases, J shed 2 bases, and the junction held 3 bases outside the gene matches. There are 15 residues in the CDR3. The V gene's germline CDR1 is SNHLY and CDR2 FYNNEI. CDR3 region: CASSGLAGPQETQYF. The CDR3 bases are TGTGCCAGCAGTGGACTAGCGGGACCACAAGAGACCCAGTACTTC.

This clone came up a few times. The chain joins TRBV7-9 to TRBJ1-1, with 10 bases aligning to TRBD1. J gave up 5 bases and V 5 bases, and 8 bases lay outside the gene matches. The germline V gene encodes CDR1 SEHNR and CDR2 FQNEAQ (reference sequence). CDR3 length equals 15 residues. The CDR3 protein is CASSQAGQGTTEAFF. The CDR3 bases are TGTGCCAGCAGCCAGGCGGGACAGGGGACGACTGAAGCTTTCTTT.

The rearrangement uses TRBV6-5 and TRBJ2-7, with D possibly TRBD2 on 6 matching bases. The CDR3 loop spans 15 amino acids. CDR1 MNHEY and CDR2 SVGAGI come from the germline V gene. V dropped 10 bases and J dropped 1 base, with 20 bases sitting between them. The CDR3 coding sequence is TGTGCCACTCGGAATCGGGGGTCTTTTTCCTACGAGCAGTACTTC. This encodes CATRNRGSFSYEQYF.

This clone was recorded a few times. J is TRBJ2-3 and V is TRBV5-4; TRBD1 is a possible D gene (5 bases). Per the germline V gene, CDR1 is SGHNT and CDR2 is YYREEE (reference sequence). With 4 bases removed from V and 2 bases from J, the gap between germline ends came to 20 bases. CDR3 length: 17 amino acids. For the CDR3, the DNA is TGTGCCAGCAGCCAAGATTTATCGTGGGGCCACACAGATACGCAGTATTTT. Amino acid sequence: CASSQDLSWGHTDTQYF.

This clone was recorded a few times. The chain has TRBV18 and TRBJ2-2; D gene unclear. The CDR3 is 11 amino acids. The germline V and J ends were trimmed by 6 bases and 5 bases, with 4 bases remaining between them. The germline gives CDR1 KGHSH, CDR2 LQKENI. The CDR3 nucleotides read TGTGCCAGCTCCTTGACCGGGGAGCTGTTTTTT. Translated, it gives CASSLTGELFF.

This clone has a single count. DNA for the CDR3: TGCGCCAGCAGCAATAGCGGGAGTAACACCGGGGAGCTGTTTTTT. It translates to CASSNSGSNTGELFF. The rearrangement uses TRBV5-1 and TRBJ2-2; 9 bases fit TRBD2. The V and J ends lost 4 bases and 2 bases, in that order; junction bases with no gene match: 3. CDR3 length: 15 amino acids. The germline V gene has CDR1 SGHRS and CDR2 YFSETQ.

This sequence joins TRBV7-6 and TRBJ2-3; 9 bases agree with TRBD1. V lost 3 bases to trimming and J lost 7 bases; unmatched junction nucleotides: 11. CDR1 SGHVS and CDR2 FNYEAQ come from the germline V gene. This CDR3 is 16 amino acids long. The CDR3 protein is CASSFDSSGQGNTQYF. For the CDR3, the DNA is TGTGCCAGCAGCTTCGACAGTTCGGGACAGGGCAATACGCAGTATTTT. Filled out from reference TRBV7-6 and TRBJ2-3, the complete variable domain reads GAGVSQSPRYKVTKRGQDVALRCDPISGHVSLYWYRQALGQGPEFLTYFNYEAQQDKSGLPNDRFSAERPEGSISTLTIQRTEQRDSAMYRCASSFDSSGQGNTQYFGPGTRLTVL.

The rearrangement links TRBV7-2 to TRBJ1-2, with TRBD1 matching 12 bases. Losses at the gene ends were 4 bases for V and 7 bases for J; bases not matched to a gene: 10. Germline CDR1 is SGHTA and CDR2 is FQGNSA. There are 16 residues in the CDR3. This CDR3 reads CASSWGGQGAIGGYTF. The DNA for the CDR3 is TGTGCCAGCAGCTGGGGGGGACAGGGGGCGATTGGTGGCTACACCTTC.

This chain links TRBV18 with TRBJ2-7; 7 bases line up with TRBD1. Germline V lookup: CDR1 KGHSH, CDR2 LQKENI. With V trimmed by 4 bases and J by 3 bases, 9 bases remained unmatched. CDR3 length equals 15 residues. CDR3 sequence reads: CASSLDRVVGYEQYF. CDR3 bases: TGTGCCAGCTCACTAGACAGGGTGGTGGGCTACGAGCAGTACTTC.

V usage is TRBV15 and J usage is TRBJ1-2, with 9 bases that match TRBD1. Looked up from germline, CDR1 is LNHNV and CDR2 is YYDKDF (reference sequence). CDR3 size: 15 residues. V trimming: 5 bases; J trimming: 1 base; junction bases outside the gene matches: 5. This CDR3 reads CATSVDRGVNYGYTF. The CDR3 nucleotides read TGTGCCACCAGCGTCGACAGGGGGGTTAACTATGGCTACACCTTC.

The rearrangement joins TRBV7-9 to TRBJ1-2, with 10 bases fitting TRBD1. Germline CDR1 and CDR2: SEHNR and FQNEAQ (reference sequence). After removal of 2 bases from V and 3 bases from J, the junction contained 3 bases not matched to a gene. This CDR3 spans 15 amino acids. CDR3 region: CASSLSGTGDYGYTF. The CDR3 region has the DNA TGTGCCAGCAGCTTAAGCGGGACAGGGGACTATGGCTACACCTTC.

This clone appeared a few times. The chain employs TRBV5-1 and TRBJ1-1, with unresolved D. Trimming cost V 2 bases and J 2 bases, with 7 bases left between them. Germline lookup yields CDR1 SGHRS and CDR2 YFSETQ. This CDR3 spans 13 amino acids. The CDR3 nucleotides are TGCGCCAGCAGCTTCGCGGGTAACACTGAAGCTTTCTTT. Translated: CASSFAGNTEAFF.

This chain joins TRBV7-2 and TRBJ1-2; maybe TRBD1 (6 bases). Germline V gene sequence: CDR1 SGHTA, CDR2 FQGNSA. V gave up 5 bases and J gave up 2 bases, with 24 bases separating them. This CDR3 has 18 residues. The CDR3 region is CASSLPPSTGTLNYGYTF. For the CDR3, the DNA is TGTGCCAGCAGCCTGCCCCCATCAACCGGGACATTGAACTATGGCTACACCTTC. The complete variable domain, with remaining parts taken from reference TRBV7-2 and TRBJ1-2, reads GAGVSQSPSNKVTEKGKDVELRCDPISGHTALYWYRQSLGQGLEFLIYFQGNSAPDKSGLPSDRFSAERTGGSVSTLTIQRTQQEDSAVYLCASSLPPSTGTLNYGYTFGSGTRLTVV.